These 25 T cell receptor beta chains were all obtained from the same sample, sequenced in a study of early T cells in non-severe SARS-CoV-2 infection. TCRdb analysed the 5' RACE reads with MiXCR anew, one entry per CDR3 protein. The sample lists tens of thousands of distinct CDR3 sequences, more than 8.5% seen once, with 15% to 20% in the top ten. The source material was whole blood. The receptors here all came from an adult who was a healthcare worker with PCR-confirmed SARS-CoV-2 infection or an uninfected control (not recorded which).

The genes are TRBV20-1 and TRBJ2-7; D gene unclear. CDR3 length: 13 residues. The V and J ends lost 3 bases and 6 bases respectively, with 15 bases between them. Per the germline V gene, CDR1 is DFQATT and CDR2 is SNEGSKA (reference sequence). Written as DNA, the CDR3 is TGCAGTGCTAGTTCCCCAACGGTCGGCGAGCAGTACTTC. Its translation is CSASSPTVGEQYF.

This clonotype was detected ten times or more. The CDR3 sequence is CATGYQASTF. CDR3 coding DNA: TGTGCCACCGGGTACCAGGCTTCCACCTTC. V usage is TRBV7-9 and J usage is TRBJ1-2; no definite D call. The CDR3 consists of 10 residues. Germline V gives CDR1 SEHNR, CDR2 FQNEAQ (reference sequence). The V end lost 10 bases, the J end lost 13 bases, and 16 bases lay between the germline ends.

Ten or more counts support this clonotype. The gene calls are TRBV20-1 and TRBJ2-7, with 8 bases aligning to TRBD2. The V gene's germline CDR1 is DFQATT and CDR2 SNEGSKA (reference sequence). The V and J ends lost 3 bases and 3 bases, in that order; junction bases with no gene match: 13. The CDR3 totals 16 residues. CDR3: CSASQTRSGSIYEQYF. The CDR3 nucleotides read TGCAGTGCTAGTCAAACCAGGAGCGGGAGTATCTACGAGCAGTACTTC.

This clonotype was picked up many times. This rearrangement joins TRBV28 to TRBJ1-1; 7 bases align to TRBD1. The CDR3 has 15 amino acids. J gave up 0 bases and V 5 bases, and 6 bases lay outside the gene matches. Germline CDR1 MDHEN, CDR2 SYDVKM. This chain's CDR3 is CASSITGDLNTEAFF. Written as DNA, the CDR3 is TGTGCCAGCAGTATAACAGGGGACCTGAACACTGAAGCTTTCTTT.

This clonotype was detected many times. V is TRBV27 and J is TRBJ2-3; D not certain. Germline CDR1 reads MNHEY; CDR2 reads SMNVEV (reference sequence). The CDR3 is made up of 11 amino acids. Trimming pared 10 bases from V and 12 bases from J, leaving 17 bases between. The CDR3 region has the DNA TGTGCCACCCACGCGGCGCGGACCCAGTATTTT. Translation gives CATHAARTQYF.

There are a few counts of this clonotype. This sequence joins TRBV9 and TRBJ2-7; perhaps TRBD1 as D (5 bases). CDR3 length equals 13 residues. Trimming left V 4 bases short and J 4 bases short, with 12 bases between. In germline, CDR1 is SGDLS, CDR2 YYNGEE. The CDR3 DNA reads as TGTGCCAGCAGCACCCTCCCAGGGTACGAGCAGTACTTC. Its protein is CASSTLPGYEQYF.

In its sample, this clonotype was seen many times. V gene TRBV28 combines with J gene TRBJ1-2; D is possibly TRBD1 (6 bases). V shed 6 bases and J shed 3 bases, with 17 bases lying between them. CDR3 length: 15 residues. Germline CDR1 and CDR2: MDHEN and SYDVKM. Here the CDR3 DNA reads TGTGCCAGCAGGCGCCCAACAGGGTTAGACTATGGCTACACCTTC. Protein: CASRRPTGLDYGYTF.

Worth noting for this clonotype: This could be a read error, since a much larger clone is one nucleotide away. The rearrangement uses TRBV28 and TRBJ1-1; D remains ambiguous. CDR3 length: 11 amino acids. Germline assignment: CDR1 MDHEN and CDR2 SYDVKM. Trimming removed 7 bases at V and 8 bases at J, with 11 bases between. CDR3 loop: CASIVFWEAFF. The CDR3 bases are TGTGCCAGCATAGTTTTTTGGGAAGCTTTCTTT.

The chain links TRBV19 to TRBJ1-5; TRBD1 matches 8 bases. Trimming cost V 4 bases and J 2 bases; bases outside gene matches: 4. Germline CDR1 reads LNHDA; CDR2 reads SQIVND (reference sequence). The CDR3 covers 15 residues. CDR3 residues: CASSRQGIGNQPQHF. The CDR3 DNA reads TGTGCCAGTAGTAGACAGGGGATTGGCAATCAGCCCCAGCATTTT.

The rearrangement links TRBV28 to TRBJ2-1; 7 positions match TRBD2. This CDR3 comprises 14 residues. J gave up 7 bases and V 9 bases, and 12 bases lay outside the gene matches. Per the germline V gene, CDR1 is MDHEN and CDR2 is SYDVKM. CDR3 sequence reads: CASNYAGVFNEQFF. The CDR3 nucleotides read TGTGCCAGTAACTATGCGGGAGTGTTTAATGAGCAGTTCTTC.

The CDR3 sequence is CSVARGYEQYF. The CDR3 region has the DNA TGCAGCGTTGCCAGGGGATACGAGCAGTACTTC. The chain has TRBV29-1 and TRBJ2-7, with a possible D match to TRBD1 (6 bases). The germline V gene has CDR1 SQVTM and CDR2 ANQGSEA. The CDR3 extends over 11 amino acids. V dropped 4 bases and J dropped 4 bases, with 8 bases sitting between them.

Many counts were recorded for this clonotype. V is TRBV5-5 and J is TRBJ1-2; TRBD1 matches 7 bases. The V gene's germline CDR1 is SGHKS and CDR2 YYEKEE (reference sequence). V lost 7 bases and J lost 4; bases outside the gene matches: 10. This CDR3 is built from 14 residues. The CDR3 DNA reads TGTGCCAGCCTGCGGTATGAGGGGGCCTATGGCTACACCTTC. It encodes CASLRYEGAYGYTF.

This clonotype was found a few times. The V and J genes are TRBV5-1 and TRBJ2-5; D may be TRBD1 (6 bases). The CDR3 is 16 residues long. Trimming stripped 4 bases from V and 2 bases from J, with 18 bases between. The germline gives CDR1 SGHRS, CDR2 YFSETQ. The CDR3: CASSISGTRTQETQYF. The DNA of the CDR3 is TGCGCCAGCAGCATCTCCGGGACAAGGACGCAAGAGACCCAGTACTTC.

This clonotype was counted ten times or more. The CDR3 coding sequence is TGCAGCGTTAAATATTCTACAGGGCCCTACGAGCAGTACTTC. This encodes CSVKYSTGPYEQYF. This chain joins TRBV29-1 and TRBJ2-7; maybe TRBD1 (6 bases). Germline CDR1 SQVTM, CDR2 ANQGSEA. There are 14 residues in the CDR3. The ends were cut back, 5 bases at V and 2 bases at J, with 16 bases in the middle.

The chain links TRBV28 to TRBJ2-6, with unresolved D. V was shortened by 1 base and J by 1 base, with 2 bases between the two germline ends. Looked up from germline, CDR1 is MDHEN and CDR2 is SYDVKM. The CDR3 loop spans 14 amino acids. This chain's CDR3 is CASSLFSGANVLTF. In DNA, the CDR3 is TGTGCCAGCAGTTTATTTTCTGGGGCCAACGTCCTGACTTTC.

The chain couples TRBV20-1 to TRBJ2-1; 12 bases map to TRBD2. The J segment lost 7 bases and the V segment lost 6 bases, leaving 10 bases of the junction unmatched. The germline gives CDR1 DFQATT, CDR2 SNEGSKA (reference sequence). The CDR3 length is 15 residues. In nucleotides, the CDR3 is TGCAGTGCCACCAACCCTAGCGGGAGGGTAAATGAGCAGTTCTTC. It yields the protein CSATNPSGRVNEQFF.

The table lists this clonotype with a few counts. The J gene is TRBJ2-3, the V gene TRBV5-6, with 11 bases matching TRBD1. The CDR3 length is 16 residues. From germline, CDR1 is SGHDT and CDR2 YYEEEE. The ends lost 6 bases at V and 8 bases at J; junction bases unmatched: 14. The CDR3 spells CASNPTRTGGVGTQYF. CDR3 nucleotides: TGTGCCAGCAACCCTACCCGGACAGGGGGCGTCGGTACGCAGTATTTT.

This clonotype has at least ten counts. The CDR3 nucleotides read TGTGCCAGCAGCTCCGGGACAGGGGGATACAAGACCCAGTACTTC. This codes for CASSSGTGGYKTQYF. The chain joins TRBV7-6 to TRBJ2-5; 11 nucleotides match TRBD1. V shed 4 bases, J shed 6 bases, and the junction held 7 bases outside the gene matches. CDR3 length equals 15 residues. Germline values: CDR1 SGHVS, CDR2 FNYEAQ.

This clonotype came up a few times. The chain uses TRBV24-1 and TRBJ2-6; D is perhaps TRBD1 (6 bases). The germline V gene encodes CDR1 KGHDR and CDR2 SFDVKD. V was pared by 4 bases and J by 4 bases, with 13 bases between. The CDR3 length is 16 residues. CDR3 sequence reads: CATSETGRPGANVLTF. The CDR3 nucleotides read TGTGCCACCAGTGAGACAGGTAGGCCGGGGGCCAACGTCCTGACTTTC.

The rearrangement uses TRBV2 and TRBJ2-3, with TRBD1 matching over 9 bases. The CDR3 extends over 15 amino acids. Germline V gene sequence: CDR1 SNHLY, CDR2 FYNNEI. Trimming cost V 8 bases and J 0 bases; bases outside gene matches: 6. The CDR3 bases are TGTGCCAGCGGACAGGGGACAGATAGCACAGATACGCAGTATTTT. Encoded protein: CASGQGTDSTDTQYF.

This clonotype has ten or more counts. The V and J genes are TRBV7-6 and TRBJ2-7; D is possibly TRBD2 (6 bases). This CDR3 has 14 residues. Trimming left V 2 bases short and J 3 bases short, with 11 bases between. The germline gives CDR1 SGHVS, CDR2 FNYEAQ. The CDR3 is CASSLFGSGYEQYF. In nucleotides, the CDR3 is TGTGCCAGCAGCTTATTCGGGAGTGGCTACGAGCAGTACTTC.

The V and J genes are TRBV12-3 or TRBV12-4 and TRBJ1-3, with 7 bases matching TRBD1. With V trimmed by 5 bases and J by 6 bases, 13 bases remained unmatched. This CDR3 is 16 amino acids long. This CDR3 is CASSPRVGTAENTIYF. For the CDR3, the DNA is TGTGCCAGCAGTCCCCGTGTTGGGACAGCTGAAAACACCATATATTTT.

The chain uses TRBV27 and TRBJ1-6, with 9 bases fitting TRBD1. V was clipped by 6 bases and J by 7 bases; unmatched bases: 1. Germline CDR1 is MNHEY and CDR2 is SMNVEV (reference sequence). The CDR3 has 13 amino acids. The CDR3 nucleotides read TGTGCCAGCAGGGGACAGGGAAATTCACCCCTCCACTTT. It translates to CASRGQGNSPLHF.

This clonotype turned up a few times. The CDR3, as DNA: TGCGCCAGCAGCTTGTCTGGCGGGAGGGCCTTGAACGAGCAGTACTTC. Translation: CASSLSGGRALNEQYF. The V and J genes are TRBV5-1 and TRBJ2-7, with 9 bases fitting TRBD2. CDR1 SGHRS and CDR2 YFSETQ come from the germline V gene. The CDR3 is made up of 16 amino acids. V lost 1 base and J lost 5; bases outside the gene matches: 10. Drawing the rest from reference TRBV5-1 and TRBJ2-7, the complete variable domain is KAGVTQTPRYLIKTRGQQVTLSCSPISGHRSVSWYQQTPGQGLQFLFEYFSETQRNKGNFPGRFSGRQFSNSRSEMNVSTLELGDSALYLCASSLSGGRALNEQYFGPGTRLTVT.

This clonotype was counted many times. The chain combines TRBV2 with TRBJ1-1; 7 bases map to TRBD1. The germline CDR1 and CDR2 sequences are SNHLY and FYNNEI. With V trimmed by 10 bases and J by 1 base, 6 bases remained unmatched. The CDR3 runs 13 residues. The CDR3 protein is CAIKRQGNTEAFF. The CDR3, as DNA: TGTGCCATAAAGAGACAGGGGAACACTGAAGCTTTCTTT.